These T cell receptor beta chains were read from a single sample in a study of blood T cell repertoires in COVID-19. The repertoire was sequenced with immunoSEQ multiplex PCR; TCRdb's copy has only in-frame clones and lacks some. This table holds 25,000 to 30,000 clones, around 85% found once. Sequenced sample: peripheral blood. These receptors all come from a man aged 50-60 years with active or convalescent COVID-19. CDR3s include the opening cysteine and the closing phenylalanine or tryptophan. The D gene is left open where the match is weak. Size is stated for part of the rows, as once, few or many counts, or as a class when the clone is expanded.

>.|13|TRBD1|TRBJ1-2|TRBV7-6
TGTGCCAGCAGCCCCGGGACAGCATATGGCTACACCTTC
CASSPGTAYGYTF
>.|15|TRBD2|TRBJ2-7|TRBV6-1
TGTGCCAGCAGTGATAGACTAGCGGGAGCCTACGAGCAGTACTTC
CASSDRLAGAYEQYF
>.|15|.|TRBJ1-1|TRBV6-5
TGTGCCAGCAGTTCCATCGGTAGAGGGAACACTGAAGCTTTCTTT
CASSSIGRGNTEAFF
>.|18|.|TRBJ1-1|TRBV7-8
TGTGCCAGCAGCTTATTGGTTTTCCAGGGCCAGACGAACACTGAAGCTTTCTTT
CASSLLVFQGQTNTEAFF
>few|13|.|TRBJ2-3|TRBV2
TGTGCCAGCAGTGCCACAGGGCCAGATACGCAGTATTTT
CASSATGPDTQYF
>.|13|.|TRBJ2-7|TRBV6-6
TGTGCCAGCAGTTACGAACAGGGCCACGAGCAGTACTTC
CASSYEQGHEQYF
>many|17|.|TRBJ2-7|TRBV21-1
TGTGCCAGCAGCAAAGAAGGTAGCGGGCTCTCCAGTACGAGCCAGTACTTC
CASSKEGSGLSSTSQYF
>.|15|.|TRBJ1-5|TRBV10-3
TGTGCCATCAGTCTCTCGGAGGGGAGCAATCAGCCCCAGCATTTT
CAISLSEGSNQPQHF
>.|20|TRBD1|TRBJ2-1|TRBV18
TGTGCCAGCTCACAAACGGACAGGGGGCAATCGATAGCGCTAAGGAATGAGCAGTTCTTC
CASSQTDRGQSIALRNEQFF
>few|12|.|TRBJ1-5|TRBV2
TGTGCCAGCAGCCACAGGGATGAGCCCCAGCATTTT
CASSHRDEPQHF
>.|15|TRBD1|TRBJ1-5|TRBV7-6
TGTGCCAGCAGCTTAGGGGACAGGGAAGGTCAGCCCCAGCATTTT
CASSLGDREGQPQHF
>.|13|.|TRBJ2-7|TRBV10-3
TGTGCCATCAGACAGGAAAGCTCCTACGAGCAGTACTTC
CAIRQESSYEQYF
>.|14|TRBD1|TRBJ2-3|TRBV14
TGTGCCAGCAGCGGACAGGGCCACCTTGATACGCAGTATTTT
CASSGQGHLDTQYF
>once|15|.|TRBJ1-2|TRBV6-5
TGTGCCAGCAGTCCCGACTTCAACGCTAACTATGGCTACACCTTC
CASSPDFNANYGYTF
>.|14|TRBD2|TRBJ2-5|TRBV6-1
TGTGCCAGCAGTGAAGGGGGAGGGTTGGAGACCCAGTACTTC
CASSEGGGLETQYF
>.|15|TRBD2|TRBJ2-7|TRBV7-2
TGTGCCAGCATTCCGACTAGCGGGATGACCTACGAGCAGTACTTC
CASIPTSGMTYEQYF
>.|17|TRBD1|TRBJ2-3|TRBV14
TGTGCCAGCAGCCAAATACTCGGGGCAGGGGGCGCAGATACGCAGTATTTT
CASSQILGAGGADTQYF
>few|15|.|TRBJ1-2|TRBV18
TGTGCCAGCTCACCACCGCAACAGGGATTGTATGGCTACACCTTC
CASSPPQQGLYGYTF
>.|18|TRBD2|TRBJ2-5|TRBV3-1/TRBV3-2
TGTGCCAGCAGCCAAACCGGGACTAGCGGGGGGGCAGGAGAGACCCAGTACTTC
CASSQTGTSGGAGETQYF
>.|17|TRBD1|TRBJ1-1|TRBV4-1
TGCGCCAGCCGTCGTTTGGGACAGGGGGTTTTTAACACTGAAGCTTTCTTT
CASRRLGQGVFNTEAFF
>.|14|.|TRBJ1-1|TRBV28
TGTGCCAGCAGTTTTGGAGGGCGTGGCACTGAAGCTTTCTTT
CASSFGGRGTEAFF
>.|13|TRBD1|TRBJ2-7|TRBV10-3
TGTGCCAGCCGACAGGGGGCGGAATACGAGCAGTACTTC
CASRQGAEYEQYF
>.|14|TRBD2|TRBJ2-1|TRBV6-2/TRBV6-3
TGTGCCAGCAGTACGACTAGCGGATACAATGAGCAGTTCTTC
CASSTTSGYNEQFF
>.|15|.|TRBJ1-4|TRBV2
TGTGCCAGCCGTAGCATTTGGGTAACTAATGAAAAACTGTTTTTT
CASRSIWVTNEKLFF
>.|14|.|TRBJ2-1|TRBV7-3
TGTGCCAGCAGCCCAGGGGCCCTTTACAATGAGCAGTTCTTC
CASSPGALYNEQFF
>.|15|.|TRBJ2-2|TRBV24-1
TGTGCCACCAGTGATTCACGGAGGGTTGCCGGGGAGCTGTTTTTT
CATSDSRRVAGELFF
>.|14|TRBD1|TRBJ1-5|TRBV7-9
TGTGCCAGCAGCCCCCGGGACAGCCATCAGCCCCAGCATTTT
CASSPRDSHQPQHF
>few|15|.|TRBJ1-2|TRBV7-9
TGTGCCAGCAGCTTAGAAGAGATGGTGAACTATGGCTACACCTTC
CASSLEEMVNYGYTF
>.|14|.|TRBJ1-6|TRBV6-5
TGTGCCGTAGGGGGTCGGTCCTATAATTCACCCCTCCACTTT
CAVGGRSYNSPLHF
>once|16|.|TRBJ2-1|TRBV19
TGTGCCAGTAGCCCTCAGCGTCCCGGGACCTACAATGAGCAGTTCTTC
CASSPQRPGTYNEQFF
>.|16|TRBD2|TRBJ2-7|TRBV27
TGTGCCAGCAGTTCCTGGACTAGCGGGAGGGACTACGAGCAGTACTTC
CASSSWTSGRDYEQYF
>.|13|.|TRBJ1-5|TRBV25-1
TGTGCCAGCAGACAGGGTAATAATCAGCCCCAGCATTTT
CASRQGNNQPQHF
>.|17|TRBD1|TRBJ2-6|TRBV19
TGTGCCAGTAGGAGACAGGGATTGGACTCTGGGGCCAACGTCCTGACTTTC
CASRRQGLDSGANVLTF
>.|18|TRBD1|TRBJ2-2|TRBV7-3
TGTGCCAGCAGCCCCAGGGGACAGGGGGCGCGGGCCACCGGGGAGCTGTTTTTT
CASSPRGQGARATGELFF
>.|12|TRBD1|TRBJ1-1|TRBV18
TGTGCCAGCTCGGAGGGGGCCACTGAAGCTTTCTTT
CASSEGATEAFF
>.|14|TRBD1|TRBJ1-1|TRBV5-4
TGTGCCAGCAGCGCGGACAGGGCGAACACTGAAGCTTTCTTT
CASSADRANTEAFF
>.|16|.|TRBJ2-3|TRBV4-1
TGCGCCAGCAGCCAAGATTGGGGGCCTCCCTCGATGCCGCAGTATTTT
CASSQDWGPPSMPQYF
>.|13|.|TRBJ2-7|TRBV11-2
TGTGCCAGCAGCTTAGGCGGTGACTACGAGCAGTACTTC
CASSLGGDYEQYF
>.|17|TRBD1|TRBJ1-4|TRBV6-4
TGTGCCAGCAGTGACCCCGGACAGGGACTAACTAATGAAAAACTGTTTTTT
CASSDPGQGLTNEKLFF
>.|13|.|TRBJ2-3|TRBV28
TGTGCCAGCAGTTTACCTAGCACAGATACGCAGTATTTT
CASSLPSTDTQYF
>.|15|TRBD2|TRBJ2-7|TRBV5-1
TGCGCCAGCAGCTCTCGAGCGGGGGCCACCTACGAGCAGTACTTC
CASSSRAGATYEQYF
>.|12|.|TRBJ2-7|TRBV5-1
TGCGCCAGCAGCCCGAGCTCCTACGAGCAGTACTTC
CASSPSSYEQYF
>.|14|TRBD1|TRBJ2-7|TRBV27
TGTGCCAGCAGCGGTGGGACAGGGCGCGACGAGCAGTACTTC
CASSGGTGRDEQYF
>once|17|.|TRBJ1-1|TRBV14
TGTGCCAGCAGCCAAGCCCAGGGTTTCGGTTTGCACACTGAAGCTTTCTTT
CASSQAQGFGLHTEAFF
>.|18|TRBD1|TRBJ1-5|TRBV27
TGTGCCAGCAGTCCAAAAGGATTAGGACAGGGGGCATGGCAGCCCCAGCATTTT
CASSPKGLGQGAWQPQHF
>.|13|TRBD1|TRBJ1-2|TRBV2
TGTGCCAGTCGGACAGGGAGTGACTATGGCTACACCTTC
CASRTGSDYGYTF
>.|15|.|TRBJ2-7|TRBV5-6
TGTGCCAGCAGCCCCAAATGGGGGGAATCGGAAGAGCAGTACTTC
CASSPKWGESEEQYF
>.|14|.|TRBJ2-2|TRBV5-6
TGTGCCAGCCAACATAGGCAGGACACCGGGGAGCTGTTTTTT
CASQHRQDTGELFF
>.|15|TRBD2|TRBJ2-1|TRBV5-1
TGCGCCAGCAGCTTGGCTAGCGGGAGTTTCGATGAGCAGTTCTTC
CASSLASGSFDEQFF
>once|14|TRBD1|TRBJ2-1|TRBV28
TGTGCCAGCATTCCAGGGGGCAGCTACAATGAGCAGTTCTTC
CASIPGGSYNEQFF
>.|15|.|TRBJ1-4|TRBV4-1
TGCGCCAGCAGCCAAGAATGGGGGCGCGATGAAAAACTGTTTTTT
CASSQEWGRDEKLFF